This entry describes one T cell receptor beta chain. Templates that were synthetic TCR analogs were spiked into each PCR. This table comes from immunoSEQ multiplex PCR, and its TCRdb copy is limited to in-frame clones, with some not included. The repertoire consists of around 70,000 clones, with 90% occurring once and the leading ten covering more than 3.5%. Described time point: pretreatment peripheral blood. Locally advanced or metastatic urothelial carcinoma was present in patients. The data derive from a study of PD-L1 blockade in urothelial cancer. The wider study: Most patients, about 90% of the roughly 29, were males with bladder-origin cancer. Each blood sample yielded a median of 141,255 T cells.

CDR1 is SGHRS, CDR2 YFSETQ, per germline. The V gene lost 4 bases and the J gene lost 2 bases, with 13 bases spanning the gap. This CDR3 has 14 amino acids. The source was PBMCs, collected around atezolizumab (anti-PD-L1) treatment. This receptor was identified in a man between 65 and 85 years old with urothelial cancer. V and J are TRBV5-1 and TRBJ2-7, with TRBD1 as a possible D gene (6 bases). CDR3 DNA sequence: TGCGCCAGCAGCATAGAAAGACAGGCCTACGAGCAGTACTTC. Translating it yields CASSIERQAYEQYF.